This T cell receptor (beta chain) comes out of a study of shared clonotypes between healthy human individuals. The deep-level immunoSEQ assay was used. The table came from immunoSEQ multiplex PCR; TCRdb's copy has only in-frame clones and leaves some out. Of 1,500,000 or so clones listed, approximately 96% are singletons. V lost 0 bases and J lost 5; bases outside the gene matches: 4. Germline CDR1 is LGHNA and CDR2 is YNFKEQ. This CDR3 has 14 amino acids. Both subsets, CD45RA+ naive and CD45RA-negative memory, were split from the CD4+ cells. The chain employs TRBV4-2 and TRBJ2-7; 7 bases agree with TRBD1. Material: naive CD4+ T cells sorted from blood. Described subset: CD45RA+ positively selected. This TCR came from a man aged 30-40 years in good health. This CDR3 reads CASSQDRQGDEQYF. The CDR3 nucleotides read TGTGCCAGCAGCCAAGATAGGCAGGGGGACGAGCAGTACTTC.